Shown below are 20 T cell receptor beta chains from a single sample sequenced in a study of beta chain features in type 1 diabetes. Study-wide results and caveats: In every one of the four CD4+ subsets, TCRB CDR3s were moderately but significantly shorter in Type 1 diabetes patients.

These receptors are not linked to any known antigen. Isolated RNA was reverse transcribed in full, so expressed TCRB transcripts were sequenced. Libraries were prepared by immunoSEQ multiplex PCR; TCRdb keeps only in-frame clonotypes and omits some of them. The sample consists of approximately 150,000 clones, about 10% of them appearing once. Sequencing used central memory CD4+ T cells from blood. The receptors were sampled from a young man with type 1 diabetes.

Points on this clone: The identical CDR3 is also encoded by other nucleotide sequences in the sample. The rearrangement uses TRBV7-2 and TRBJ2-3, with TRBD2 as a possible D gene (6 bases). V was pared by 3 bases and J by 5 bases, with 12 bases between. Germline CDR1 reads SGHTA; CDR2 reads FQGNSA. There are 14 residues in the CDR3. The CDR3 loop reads CASSFGGARDTQYF. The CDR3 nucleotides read TGTGCCAGCAGCTTTGGAGGGGCGCGAGATACGCAGTATTTT.

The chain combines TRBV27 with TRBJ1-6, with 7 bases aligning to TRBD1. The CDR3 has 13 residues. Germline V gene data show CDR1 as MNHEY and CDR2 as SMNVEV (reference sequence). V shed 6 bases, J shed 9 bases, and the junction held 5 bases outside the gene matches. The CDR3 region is CASRGQWSSPLHF. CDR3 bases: TGTGCCAGCAGGGGACAGTGGAGTTCACCCCTCCACTTT.

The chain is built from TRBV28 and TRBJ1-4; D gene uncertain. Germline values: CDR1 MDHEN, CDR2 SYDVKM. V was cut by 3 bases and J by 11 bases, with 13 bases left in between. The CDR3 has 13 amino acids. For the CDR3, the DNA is TGTGCCAGCAGTTTTCCGGGAGTGGGGAAACTGTTTTTT. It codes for CASSFPGVGKLFF. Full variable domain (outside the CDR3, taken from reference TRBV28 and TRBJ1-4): DVKVTQSSRYLVKRTGEKVFLECVQDMDHENMFWYRQDPGLGLRLIYFSYDVKMKEKGDIPEGYSVSREKKERFSLILESASTNQTSMYLCASSFPGVGKLFFGSGTQLSVL.

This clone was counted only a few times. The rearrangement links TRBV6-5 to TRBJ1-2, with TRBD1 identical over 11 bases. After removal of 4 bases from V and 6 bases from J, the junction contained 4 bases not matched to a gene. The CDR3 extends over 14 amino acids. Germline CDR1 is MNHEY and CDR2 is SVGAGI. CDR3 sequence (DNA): TGTGCCAGCAGTTCGGACAGGGGGCAGAATGGCTACACCTTC. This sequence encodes CASSSDRGQNGYTF.

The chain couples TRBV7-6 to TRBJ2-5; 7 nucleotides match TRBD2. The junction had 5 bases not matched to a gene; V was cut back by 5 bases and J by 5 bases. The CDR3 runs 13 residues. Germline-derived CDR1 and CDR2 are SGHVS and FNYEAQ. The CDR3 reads CASSPGLVETQYF. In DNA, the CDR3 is TGTGCCAGCAGCCCAGGACTAGTGGAGACCCAGTACTTC.

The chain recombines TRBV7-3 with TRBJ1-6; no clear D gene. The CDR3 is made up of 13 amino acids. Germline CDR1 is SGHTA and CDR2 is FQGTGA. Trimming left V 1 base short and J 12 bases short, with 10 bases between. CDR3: CASSLSPRLPLHF. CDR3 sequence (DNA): TGTGCCAGCAGCTTAAGTCCGCGGCTACCCCTCCACTTT.

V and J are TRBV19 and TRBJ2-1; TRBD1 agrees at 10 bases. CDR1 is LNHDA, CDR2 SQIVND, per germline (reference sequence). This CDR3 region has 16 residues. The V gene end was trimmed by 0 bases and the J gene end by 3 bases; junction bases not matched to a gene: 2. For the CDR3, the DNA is TGTGCCAGTAGTATAGAGTGGACAGGGGGCTACAATGAGCAGTTCTTC. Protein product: CASSIEWTGGYNEQFF.

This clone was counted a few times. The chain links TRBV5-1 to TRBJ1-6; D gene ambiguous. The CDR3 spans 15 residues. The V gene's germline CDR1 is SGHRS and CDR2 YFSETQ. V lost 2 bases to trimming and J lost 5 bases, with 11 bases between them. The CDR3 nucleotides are TGCGCCAGCAGCTTTCAAGCCGGGGATAATTCACCCCTCCACTTT. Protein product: CASSFQAGDNSPLHF.

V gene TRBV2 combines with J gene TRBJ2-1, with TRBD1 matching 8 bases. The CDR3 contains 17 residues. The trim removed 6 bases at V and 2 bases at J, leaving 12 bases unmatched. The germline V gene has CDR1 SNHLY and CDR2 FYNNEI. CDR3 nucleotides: TGTGCCAGCAGCGGTCCCGGGACAGGCGGCGCCTACAATGAGCAGTTCTTC. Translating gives CASSGPGTGGAYNEQFF.

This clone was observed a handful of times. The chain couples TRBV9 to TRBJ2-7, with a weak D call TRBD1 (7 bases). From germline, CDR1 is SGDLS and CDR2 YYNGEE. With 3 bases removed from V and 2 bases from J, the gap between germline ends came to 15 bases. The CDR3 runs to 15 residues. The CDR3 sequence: CASSATGRWAYEQYF. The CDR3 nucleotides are TGTGCCAGCAGCGCGACAGGGAGGTGGGCCTACGAGCAGTACTTC.

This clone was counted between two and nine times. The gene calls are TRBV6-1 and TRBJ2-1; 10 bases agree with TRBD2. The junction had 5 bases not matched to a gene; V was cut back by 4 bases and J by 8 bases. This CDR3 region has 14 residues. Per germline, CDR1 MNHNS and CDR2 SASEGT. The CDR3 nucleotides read TGTGCCAGCAGTGGACCAGCGGGGGGGGATGAGCAGTTCTTC. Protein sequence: CASSGPAGGDEQFF.

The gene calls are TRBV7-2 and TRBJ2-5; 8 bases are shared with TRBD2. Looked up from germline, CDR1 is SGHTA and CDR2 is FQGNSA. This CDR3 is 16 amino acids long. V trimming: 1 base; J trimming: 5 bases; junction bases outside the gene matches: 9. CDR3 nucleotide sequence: TGTGCCAGCAGCTTAGGGGGAGCGGGGGTGGGGGAGACCCAGTACTTC. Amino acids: CASSLGGAGVGETQYF.

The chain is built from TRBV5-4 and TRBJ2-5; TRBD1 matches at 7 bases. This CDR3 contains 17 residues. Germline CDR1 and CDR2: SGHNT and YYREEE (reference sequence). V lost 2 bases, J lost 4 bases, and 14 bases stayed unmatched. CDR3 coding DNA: TGTGCCAGCAGCTTAAGGTCCGGGACAGTGGCTCCAGAGACCCAGTACTTC. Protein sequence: CASSLRSGTVAPETQYF.

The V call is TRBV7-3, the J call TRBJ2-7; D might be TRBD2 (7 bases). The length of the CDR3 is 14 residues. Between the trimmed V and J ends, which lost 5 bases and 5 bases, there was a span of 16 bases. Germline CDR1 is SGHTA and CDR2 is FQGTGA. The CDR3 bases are TGTGCCAGCAGCCCCCAAGGGGGGGACCACGAGCAGTACTTC. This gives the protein CASSPQGGDHEQYF.

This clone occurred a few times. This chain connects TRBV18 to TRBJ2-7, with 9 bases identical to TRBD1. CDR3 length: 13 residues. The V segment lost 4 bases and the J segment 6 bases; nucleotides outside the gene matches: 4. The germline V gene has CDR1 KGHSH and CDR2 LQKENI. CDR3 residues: CASSRDRVSEQYF. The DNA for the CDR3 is TGTGCCAGCTCACGGGACAGGGTTTCCGAGCAGTACTTC.

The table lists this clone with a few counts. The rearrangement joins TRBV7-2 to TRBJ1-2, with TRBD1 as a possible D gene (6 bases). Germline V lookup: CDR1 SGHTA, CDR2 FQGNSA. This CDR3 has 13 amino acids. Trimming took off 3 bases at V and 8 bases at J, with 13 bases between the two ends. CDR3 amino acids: CASSFSRTDGYTF. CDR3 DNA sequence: TGTGCCAGCAGCTTCAGCCGGACAGACGGCTACACCTTC.

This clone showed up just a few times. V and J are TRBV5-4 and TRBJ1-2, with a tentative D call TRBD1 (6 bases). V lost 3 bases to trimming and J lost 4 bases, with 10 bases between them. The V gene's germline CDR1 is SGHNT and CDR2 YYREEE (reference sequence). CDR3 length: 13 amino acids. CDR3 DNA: TGTGCCAGCAGCTCCTACAGGGCCTATGGCTACACCTTC. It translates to CASSSYRAYGYTF. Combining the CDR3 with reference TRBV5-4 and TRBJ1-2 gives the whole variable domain ETGVTQSPTHLIKTRGQQVTLRCSSQSGHNTVSWYQQALGQGPQFIFQYYREEENGRGNFPPRFSGLQFPNYSSELNVNALELDDSALYLCASSSYRAYGYTFGSGTRLTVV.

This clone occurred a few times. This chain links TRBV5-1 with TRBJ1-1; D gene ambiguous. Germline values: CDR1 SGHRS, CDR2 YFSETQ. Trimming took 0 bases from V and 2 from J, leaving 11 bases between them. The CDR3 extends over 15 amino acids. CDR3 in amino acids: CASSLEPQANTEAFF. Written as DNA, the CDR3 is TGCGCCAGCAGCTTGGAACCGCAGGCAAACACTGAAGCTTTCTTT.

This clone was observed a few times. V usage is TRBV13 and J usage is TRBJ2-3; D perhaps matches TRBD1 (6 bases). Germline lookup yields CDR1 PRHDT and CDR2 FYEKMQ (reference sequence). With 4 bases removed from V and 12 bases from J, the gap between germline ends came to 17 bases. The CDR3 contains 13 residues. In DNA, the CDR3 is TGTGCCAGCAGCTCAGGACAGCAACCCACCCAGTATTTT. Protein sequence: CASSSGQQPTQYF. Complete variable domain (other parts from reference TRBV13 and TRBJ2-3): AAGVIQSPRHLIKEKRETATLKCYPIPRHDTVYWYQQGPGQDPQFLISFYEKMQSDKGSIPDRFSAQQFSDYHSELNMSSLELGDSALYFCASSSGQQPTQYFGPGTRLTVL.

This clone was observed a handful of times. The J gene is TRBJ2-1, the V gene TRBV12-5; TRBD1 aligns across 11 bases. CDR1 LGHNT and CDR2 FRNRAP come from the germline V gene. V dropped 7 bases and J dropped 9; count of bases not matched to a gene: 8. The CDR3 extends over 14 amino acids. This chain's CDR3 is CASARTGTGGEQFF. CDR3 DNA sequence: TGTGCTAGTGCCCGAACGGGGACAGGGGGTGAGCAGTTCTTC.